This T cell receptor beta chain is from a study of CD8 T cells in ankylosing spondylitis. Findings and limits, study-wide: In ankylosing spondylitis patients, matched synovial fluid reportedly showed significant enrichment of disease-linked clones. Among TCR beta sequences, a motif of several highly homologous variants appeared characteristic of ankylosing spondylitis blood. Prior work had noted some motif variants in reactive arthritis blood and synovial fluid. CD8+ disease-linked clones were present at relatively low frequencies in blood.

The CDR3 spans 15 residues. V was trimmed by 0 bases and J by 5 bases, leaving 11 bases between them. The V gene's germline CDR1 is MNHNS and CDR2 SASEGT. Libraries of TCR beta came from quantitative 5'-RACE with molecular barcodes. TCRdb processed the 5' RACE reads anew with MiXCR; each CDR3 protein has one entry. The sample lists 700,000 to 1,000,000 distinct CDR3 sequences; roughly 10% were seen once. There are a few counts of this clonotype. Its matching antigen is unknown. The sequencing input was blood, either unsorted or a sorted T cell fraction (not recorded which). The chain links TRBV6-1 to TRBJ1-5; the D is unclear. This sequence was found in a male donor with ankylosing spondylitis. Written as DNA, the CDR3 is TGTGCCAGCAGTGAAGCAAGGAGGGATCATCAGCCCCAGCATTTT. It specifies CASSEARRDHQPQHF.